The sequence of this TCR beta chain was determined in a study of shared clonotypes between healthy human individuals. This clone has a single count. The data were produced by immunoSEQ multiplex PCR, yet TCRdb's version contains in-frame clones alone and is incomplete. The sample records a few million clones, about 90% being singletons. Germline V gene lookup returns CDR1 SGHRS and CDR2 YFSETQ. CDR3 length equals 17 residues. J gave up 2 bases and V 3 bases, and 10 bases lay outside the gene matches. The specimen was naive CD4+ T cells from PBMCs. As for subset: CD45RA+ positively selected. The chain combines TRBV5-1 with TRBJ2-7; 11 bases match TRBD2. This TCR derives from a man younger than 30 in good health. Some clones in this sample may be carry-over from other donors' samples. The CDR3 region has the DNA TGCGCCAGCAGCTCAACTAGCGGGAGTTCCGCCCCCTACGAGCAGTACTTC. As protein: CASSSTSGSSAPYEQYF.